The entry that follows covers one T cell receptor (beta chain) sequence. This record belongs to a study of shared clonotypes between healthy human individuals. Overall study: A donor's plate count was three for CD4 naive and three for CD4 memory; CD8 naive had two and CD8 memory one.

V was pared by 3 bases and J by 6 bases, with 11 bases between. This CDR3 is built from 13 residues. CDR1 KGHSH and CDR2 LQKENI come from the germline V gene. Healthy and HIV-negative, the adult donors had no recent acute infections or vaccinations. Each donor was a Caucasian adult residing in Nashville, Tennessee. It was at deep level that the assay was run. Only in-frame clones appear in the TCRdb table, and some are missing; sequencing was by immunoSEQ multiplex PCR. This sample carries about 2 million clones, approximately 95% of them seen once, and the ten largest clones take 0.13%. The V gene is TRBV18, the J gene TRBJ1-1; a possible D gene is TRBD1 (5 bases). The sample comprised naive CD4+ T cells sorted from blood. The sample's subset: CD45RA+ positively selected. The TCR sequence derives from a man aged 18 to 30 in good health. The CDR3 region is CASSPYLGAEAFF. DNA of the CDR3: TGTGCCAGCTCACCTTATTTGGGGGCTGAAGCTTTCTTT.